These 22 T cell receptor beta chains were all obtained from the same sample, sequenced in a study of cytotoxic CD8 clonotypes in ibrutinib-treated CLL. Only in-frame clones appear in the TCRdb table, and some are missing; sequencing was by immunoSEQ multiplex PCR. The table shows under 200,000 clones, with 70% to 85% occurring only once. The specimen comprised PBMCs, sampled after 12 months of ibrutinib treatment. These receptors were collected from a human donor with chronic lymphocytic leukemia.

The gene calls are TRBV5-4 and TRBJ1-1; 8 bases are shared with TRBD1. CDR1 SGHNT and CDR2 YYREEE come from the germline V gene (reference sequence). This CDR3 is 15 amino acids long. V gave up 0 bases and J gave up 4 bases; unmatched junction bases: 5. The CDR3 sequence is CASSLAHTGGTEAFF. Written as DNA, the CDR3 is TGTGCCAGCAGCTTGGCCCACACAGGGGGCACTGAAGCTTTCTTT. Full variable domain (rest looked up from reference TRBV5-4 and TRBJ1-1): ETGVTQSPTHLIKTRGQQVTLRCSSQSGHNTVSWYQQALGQGPQFIFQYYREEENGRGNFPPRFSGLQFPNYSSELNVNALELDDSALYLCASSLAHTGGTEAFFGQGTRLTVV.

This chain connects TRBV28 to TRBJ2-6; TRBD2 agrees at 7 bases. The CDR3 loop spans 17 amino acids. The germline V gene has CDR1 MDHEN and CDR2 SYDVKM. The trim removed 5 bases at V and 2 bases at J, leaving 9 bases unmatched. The CDR3 sequence: CASSPGVGRPGANVLTF. CDR3 sequence (DNA): TGTGCCAGCAGTCCCGGGGTCGGGAGGCCTGGGGCCAACGTCCTGACTTTC.

The V gene is TRBV7-6, the J gene TRBJ2-4, with unresolved D. Germline-derived CDR1 and CDR2 are SGHVS and FNYEAQ. Trimming pared 5 bases from V and 1 base from J, leaving 21 bases between. The CDR3 contains 18 residues. The CDR3 sequence is CASSPPPLVWWAKNIQYF. CDR3 DNA: TGTGCCAGCAGCCCGCCTCCCCTAGTCTGGTGGGCCAAAAACATTCAGTACTTC.

This CDR3 is CASSQDPSSGRRGQYF. CDR3 sequence (DNA): TGCGCCAGCAGCCAAGACCCCTCTAGCGGGAGGAGGGGGCAGTACTTC. This chain joins TRBV4-1 and TRBJ2-7; 11 bases match TRBD2. Germline CDR1 and CDR2: MGHRA and YSYEKL. The CDR3 has 16 amino acids. V shed 0 bases and J 9 bases; nucleotides not matched to a gene: 10.

The chain is built from TRBV6-6 and TRBJ1-4; no definite D call. CDR3 length equals 15 residues. Germline V CDR1 and CDR2: MNHNY, SVGAGI (reference sequence). Trimming removed 0 bases from V and 1 base from J, with 6 bases in between. The CDR3 nucleotides are TGTGCCAGCAGTTACTCTTATCAAACTAATGAAAAACTGTTTTTT. Protein sequence: CASSYSYQTNEKLFF.

A few counts support this clone. This chain connects TRBV5-3 to TRBJ1-2; no reliable D call. TRBV5-3 is placed among ORFs of uncertain function. Trimming removed 10 bases from V and 2 bases from J, with 12 bases in between. The CDR3 runs 12 residues. CDR3 protein: CAERIWNYGYTF. For the CDR3, the DNA is TGTGCCGAAAGAATATGGAACTATGGCTACACCTTC.

The gene calls are TRBV9 and TRBJ1-1; tentatively, D is TRBD1 (6 bases). The germline V and J ends were trimmed by 5 bases and 1 base, with 9 bases remaining between them. Germline V CDR1 and CDR2: SGDLS, YYNGEE. The CDR3 is made up of 13 amino acids. CDR3 sequence (DNA): TGTGCCAGCAGAGGGGGGCAGAACACTGAAGCTTTCTTT. Translation gives CASRGGQNTEAFF.

V and J are TRBV21-1 and TRBJ2-7. TRBV21-1 is annotated as a pseudogene. The CDR3 is 15 amino acids. CDR3 region: CASSNPAANGYEQYF. CDR3 sequence (DNA): TGTGCCAGCAGCAACCCGGCCGCAAATGGCTACGAGCAGTACTTC.

The genes are TRBV6-5 and TRBJ1-3; D not certain. The ends were cut back, 2 bases at V and 4 bases at J, with 3 bases in the middle. This CDR3 is 12 amino acids long. Looked up from germline, CDR1 is MNHEY and CDR2 is SVGAGI. The CDR3 DNA reads as TGTGCCAGCAGTTACGCCGGAAACACCATATATTTT. This sequence encodes CASSYAGNTIYF.

This clone was found once. The V call is TRBV5-1, the J call TRBJ2-3; 12 bases are a match to TRBD1. Looked up from germline, CDR1 is SGHRS and CDR2 is YFSETQ. The CDR3 loop spans 15 amino acids. The V segment lost 4 bases and the J segment 6 bases; nucleotides outside the gene matches: 6. CDR3 sequence: CASSGTGGKVDTQYF. CDR3 sequence (DNA): TGCGCCAGCAGCGGGACAGGGGGCAAGGTGGATACGCAGTATTTT.

The chain joins TRBV7-6 to TRBJ2-6, with 7 bases aligning to TRBD1. The germline CDR1 and CDR2 sequences are SGHVS and FNYEAQ. This CDR3 region has 17 residues. With V trimmed by 5 bases and J by 0 bases, 7 bases remained unmatched. CDR3 in DNA: TGTGCCAGCAGCGAACGGGACAGATCCTCTGGGGCCAACGTCCTGACTTTC. Translation: CASSERDRSSGANVLTF.

This chain links TRBV6-5 with TRBJ2-7; D perhaps matches TRBD2 (5 bases). V lost 4 bases and J lost 5, with 9 bases in between. The CDR3 has 12 residues. From germline, CDR1 is MNHEY and CDR2 SVGAGI. CDR3 bases: TGTGCCAGCAGTTTGGACGGGGACGAGCAGTACTTC. Its translation: CASSLDGDEQYF.

This clone was observed a few times. The chain uses TRBV7-6 and TRBJ1-1, with TRBD1 matching over 9 bases. Unmatched junction bases numbered 1, after V lost 4 bases and J lost 1 base. Per the germline V gene, CDR1 is SGHVS and CDR2 is FNYEAQ. The CDR3 is 14 residues long. CDR3 loop: CASSWGQGNTEAFF. CDR3 DNA sequence: TGTGCCAGCAGCTGGGGACAGGGGAACACTGAAGCTTTCTTT.

V and J are TRBV5-5 and TRBJ1-3; D is possibly TRBD1 (5 bases). The V gene's germline CDR1 is SGHKS and CDR2 YYEKEE (reference sequence). V was clipped by 1 base and J by 2 bases, with 13 bases between them. The CDR3 runs 16 residues. The CDR3 here is CASSLTRGIPGNTIYF. The CDR3 DNA reads as TGTGCCAGCAGCTTGACACGGGGGATCCCTGGAAACACCATATATTTT.

V usage is TRBV6-5 and J usage is TRBJ2-7; TRBD1 is a possible D gene (6 bases). Germline V gene sequence: CDR1 MNHEY, CDR2 SVGAGI. The V end lost 6 bases, the J end lost 4 bases, and 13 bases lay between the germline ends. This CDR3 comprises 13 residues. CDR3: CASRDRDKYEQYF. Here the CDR3 DNA reads TGTGCCAGCAGGGACCGGGACAAATACGAGCAGTACTTC.

With respect to this clone: Other DNA sequences within the sample encode an identical CDR3. This chain connects TRBV6-6 to TRBJ2-7; D is unclear. V lost 4 bases and J lost 4, with 5 bases in between. Germline V gene lookup returns CDR1 MNHNY and CDR2 SVGAGI (reference sequence). The CDR3 loop spans 11 amino acids. CDR3 DNA sequence: TGTGCCAGCAGTTCAGCTTACGAGCAGTACTTC. Protein sequence: CASSSAYEQYF.

The rearrangement links TRBV5-4 to TRBJ2-3, with 11 bases that match TRBD2. The CDR3 loop spans 16 amino acids. Trimming removed 0 bases from V and 0 bases from J; junction bases left unmatched: 0. Germline CDR1 reads SGHNT; CDR2 reads YYREEE (reference sequence). CDR3 amino acids: CASSLGLAGSTDTQYF. CDR3 sequence (DNA): TGTGCCAGCAGCTTGGGACTAGCGGGGAGCACAGATACGCAGTATTTT.

CDR3 protein: CASSLFNTYQPQHF. CDR3 nucleotides: TGTGCCAGCAGTTTATTTAACACTTATCAGCCCCAGCATTTT. This rearrangement joins TRBV28 to TRBJ1-5, with unresolved D. V lost 1 base and J 5 bases, leaving 9 bases between the germline ends. Germline-derived CDR1 and CDR2 are MDHEN and SYDVKM. The length of the CDR3 is 14 residues.

This chain uses TRBV7-2 with TRBJ2-2; 8 nucleotides agree with TRBD1. The V and J ends lost 5 bases and 7 bases, in that order; junction bases with no gene match: 6. This CDR3 is built from 14 residues. Germline loops: CDR1 SGHTA, CDR2 FQGNSA. CDR3 sequence (DNA): TGTGCCAGCAGCCTGGGACAGGCGTACGGGGAGCTGTTTTTT. Its translation is CASSLGQAYGELFF.

This clone was observed a handful of times. CDR3 nucleotide sequence: TGTGCCAGCAGTGAAAGGATTTGGGAAAAACTGTTTTTT. The encoded protein is CASSERIWEKLFF. This chain uses TRBV2 with TRBJ1-4; D is uncertain. Trimming stripped 2 bases from V and 8 bases from J, with 9 bases between. Germline V lookup: CDR1 SNHLY, CDR2 FYNNEI. The CDR3 runs 13 residues. Full variable domain (missing parts from reference TRBV2 and TRBJ1-4): EPEVTQTPSHQVTQMGQEVILRCVPISNHLYFYWYRQILGQKVEFLVSFYNNEISEKSEIFDDQFSVERPDGSNFTLKIRSTKLEDSAMYFCASSERIWEKLFFGSGTQLSVL.

The chain uses TRBV2 and TRBJ2-3, with 12 bases that match TRBD2. CDR1 and CDR2 (germline): SNHLY, FYNNEI. Trimming removed 5 bases from V and 3 bases from J; junction bases left unmatched: 3. The CDR3 totals 15 residues. CDR3 protein: CASSLAGGPTDTQYF. CDR3 DNA sequence: TGTGCCAGCAGTCTAGCGGGAGGGCCGACAGATACGCAGTATTTT.

V usage is TRBV27 and J usage is TRBJ2-7, with 10 nucleotides matching TRBD2. V was clipped by 5 bases and J by 5 bases; unmatched bases: 6. The CDR3 contains 14 residues. CDR1 is MNHEY and CDR2 is SMNVEV in the germline V gene (reference sequence). The CDR3 spells CASSPSGSSHEQYF. Written as DNA, the CDR3 is TGTGCCAGCAGTCCTAGCGGGAGTAGCCACGAGCAGTACTTC.